The 9 T cell receptor beta chains below all came from one sample that was sequenced in a study of T cell responses to AZD1222 COVID-19 vaccine. Method: immunoSEQ multiplex PCR; TCRdb's copy keeps in-frame clones and lacks some. The data contain around 190,000 clones, 80% to 90% of them seen just once; the ten biggest clones take up 0.4% to 0.5%. The source material was peripheral blood, sampled on day 0 of AZD1222 vaccination. The origin of the receptors is an adult in good health.

The chain has TRBV9 and TRBJ1-3; 8 bases line up with TRBD1. Unmatched junction bases numbered 7, after V lost 0 bases and J lost 8 bases. The CDR3 loop spans 15 amino acids. Germline V gene data show CDR1 as SGDLS and CDR2 as YYNGEE. The CDR3 protein is CASSVGTGWLDTIYF. The DNA of the CDR3 is TGTGCCAGCAGCGTAGGGACAGGGTGGTTGGACACCATATATTTT. Together with reference TRBV9 and TRBJ1-3, the CDR3 gives the full variable domain: DSGVTQTPKHLITATGQRVTLRCSPRSGDLSVYWYQQSLDQGLQFLIQYYNGEERAKGNILERFSAQQFPDLHSELNLSSLELGDSALYFCASSVGTGWLDTIYFGEGSWLTVV.

The chain joins TRBV27 to TRBJ1-4; 7 bases fit TRBD1. The length of the CDR3 is 13 residues. V lost 5 bases and J lost 7; bases outside the gene matches: 4. The germline CDR1 and CDR2 sequences are MNHEY and SMNVEV (reference sequence). CDR3 sequence (DNA): TGTGCCAGCAGTGGAAACAGGGGTGAAAAACTGTTTTTT. Protein: CASSGNRGEKLFF.

This sequence joins TRBV12-3 or TRBV12-4 and TRBJ1-2; D is ambiguous. V was shortened by 3 bases and J by 8 bases, with 10 bases between the two germline ends. This CDR3 comprises 12 residues. CDR3 bases: TGTGCCAGCAGTTTGACGATGGTCGGCTACACCTTC. As protein: CASSLTMVGYTF.

The chain links TRBV30 to TRBJ1-1; 7 nucleotides agree with TRBD1. There are 12 residues in the CDR3. Trimming removed 2 bases from V and 8 bases from J; junction bases left unmatched: 5. Per germline, CDR1 GTSNPN and CDR2 SVGIG (reference sequence). The CDR3 spells CAWSPWDSEAFF. In nucleotides, the CDR3 is TGTGCCTGGAGTCCTTGGGACAGCGAAGCTTTCTTT.

The gene calls are TRBV9 and TRBJ1-1; D is undetermined. Trimming removed 4 bases from V and 1 base from J, with 14 bases in between. The CDR3 runs 15 residues. In germline, CDR1 is SGDLS, CDR2 YYNGEE. The CDR3 loop reads CASSSGSGGNTEAFF. CDR3 in DNA: TGTGCCAGCAGCTCAGGCTCGGGCGGGAACACTGAAGCTTTCTTT.

The CDR3 region has the DNA TGTGCCAGCAGCCAAGAGATGGACTCTGGAAACACCATATATTTT. It specifies CASSQEMDSGNTIYF. The chain is built from TRBV4-2 and TRBJ1-3; no clear D. In germline, CDR1 is LGHNA, CDR2 YNFKEQ. With 0 bases removed from V and 0 bases from J, the gap between germline ends came to 6 bases. The CDR3 is 15 amino acids.

This chain uses TRBV27 with TRBJ2-1; D is possibly TRBD1 or TRBD2 (5 bases each). Trimming pared 3 bases from V and 5 bases from J, leaving 17 bases between. Germline CDR1 and CDR2: MNHEY and SMNVEV (reference sequence). The CDR3 length is 16 residues. The CDR3 sequence is CASSFSPGLGDNEQFF. The CDR3 nucleotides are TGTGCCAGCAGTTTTTCACCTGGACTGGGGGACAATGAGCAGTTCTTC.

The chain combines TRBV28 with TRBJ2-7; 9 nucleotides align to TRBD2. The CDR3 length is 14 residues. The germline gives CDR1 MDHEN, CDR2 SYDVKM. The V gene end was trimmed by 2 bases and the J gene end by 7 bases; junction bases not matched to a gene: 6. The CDR3 coding sequence is TGTGCCAGCAGTTTAGGACTAGCGACGGGAGAGCAGTACTTC. Translation: CASSLGLATGEQYF.

CDR3 sequence: CAWTNPDRESPYEQYF. CDR3 sequence (DNA): TGTGCCTGGACTAACCCGGACAGGGAGAGTCCCTACGAGCAGTACTTC. The chain links TRBV30 to TRBJ2-7, with 8 bases that match TRBD1. This CDR3 is 16 amino acids long. Germline assignment: CDR1 GTSNPN and CDR2 SVGIG (reference sequence). Trimming took 4 bases from V and 2 from J; bases not matched to a gene: 13.